The rows below give T cell receptor beta chains drawn from one sample of a study of T cell responses to AZD1222 COVID-19 vaccine. Measured with immunoSEQ multiplex PCR; TCRdb has only the in-frame clones, and not every one. This sample has around 140,000 clones, with approximately 85% found just once. The source material was peripheral blood, sampled 28 days after the second dose of the MenACWY control vaccine. The receptors originated from an adult who received the MenACWY meningococcal vaccine as a control. The CDR3 runs from the conserved cysteine through the conserved F or W. Each record gives: J gene, clone size, V gene, D gene, CDR3 protein, CDR3 DNA. A D gene is named only where the DNA matches it firmly. Not all rows give a size; the values are once, few, many and, for expanded clones, a class.

TRBJ1-1 | NA | TRBV5-1 | NA | CASSLEGRDNTEAFF | TGCGCCAGCAGCTTGGAGGGCAGGGATAACACTGAAGCTTTCTTT
TRBJ1-6 | once | TRBV11-3 | TRBD1 | CASSLEGQGYSPLHF | TGTGCCAGCAGCTTAGAGGGACAGGGGTATTCACCCCTCCACTTT
TRBJ2-5 | NA | TRBV19 | NA | CASSIGSGTQETQYF | TGTGCCAGTAGTATAGGTTCAGGGACTCAAGAGACCCAGTACTTC
TRBJ1-4 | NA | TRBV7-8 | NA | CASSLEFWSLGSANEKLFF | TGTGCCAGCAGCTTAGAGTTTTGGTCGTTGGGTTCGGCTAATGAAAAACTGTTTTTT
TRBJ2-5 | few | TRBV28 | TRBD2 | CASSGTSGGNNQETQYF | TGTGCCAGCAGTGGGACTAGCGGGGGGAATAACCAAGAGACCCAGTACTTC
TRBJ2-1 | NA | TRBV9 | TRBD2 | CASSAGTSVYNEQFF | TGTGCCAGCAGCGCCGGGACTAGCGTCTACAATGAGCAGTTCTTC
TRBJ1-2 | NA | TRBV19 | NA | CASSEQGNYGYTF | TGTGCCAGTAGTGAACAGGGTAACTATGGCTACACCTTC
TRBJ2-1 | NA | TRBV14 | TRBD1 | CASRTTHRGGEQFF | TGTGCCAGCAGAACTACCCACAGGGGTGGCGAGCAGTTCTTC
TRBJ1-5 | NA | TRBV18 | TRBD1 | CASSQTGGDQPQHF | TGTGCCAGCTCGCAAACAGGGGGCGATCAGCCCCAGCATTTT
TRBJ1-2 | NA | TRBV19 | NA | CASSTHYGYTF | TGTGCCAGTAGTACTCACTATGGCTACACCTTC
TRBJ1-1 | NA | TRBV7-7 | NA | CASSLEAGTEAFF | TGTGCTAGCAGCCTTGAGGCCGGAACTGAAGCTTTCTTT
TRBJ2-3 | once | TRBV3-1/TRBV3-2 | TRBD2 | CASSSSGGPDTQYF | TGTGCCAGCAGCTCGAGCGGGGGGCCAGATACGCAGTATTTT
TRBJ2-3 | NA | TRBV7-9 | NA | CASSLTGTDTQYF | TGTGCCAGCAGCTTGACTGGCACAGATACGCAGTATTTT
TRBJ1-2 | NA | TRBV6-5 | NA | CASSYSRVGGYTF | TGTGCCAGCAGTTACTCGAGGGTCGGCGGCTACACCTTC
TRBJ1-2 | NA | TRBV4-1 | NA | CASSPLRRANYGYTF | TGCGCCAGCAGCCCCCTCCGAAGGGCGAACTATGGCTACACCTTC
TRBJ1-1 | NA | TRBV30 | NA | CAWSVLRVPEAFF | TGTGCCTGGAGTGTACTACGAGTCCCTGAAGCTTTCTTT
TRBJ1-3 | few | TRBV5-1 | NA | CASSLQGRGNTIYF | TGCGCCAGCAGCTTGCAGGGGCGCGGAAACACCATATATTTT
TRBJ2-1 | few | TRBV7-2 | NA | CASSPGAGRIEQFF | TGTGCCAGCAGCCCTGGCGCCGGGAGAATTGAGCAGTTCTTC
TRBJ2-7 | NA | TRBV7-9 | NA | CASSLARSTYEQYF | TGTGCCAGCAGCTTAGCGCGAAGCACCTACGAGCAGTACTTC
TRBJ2-5 | NA | TRBV11-1 | TRBD2 | CASSSLGGTPKETQYF | TGTGCCAGCAGCTCCCTGGGGGGGACCCCGAAAGAGACCCAGTACTTC
TRBJ1-6 | NA | TRBV7-9 | TRBD1 | CASSLDPDRDNSPLHF | TGTGCCAGCAGCTTAGACCCGGACAGGGATAATTCACCCCTCCACTTT
TRBJ2-1 | NA | TRBV6-5 | NA | CASSHDPPGSEQFF | TGTGCCAGCAGCCACGACCCCCCAGGATCCGAGCAGTTCTTC
TRBJ1-1 | NA | TRBV7-3 | TRBD1 | CASSPRTGPNTEAFF | TGTGCCAGCAGCCCCCGGACAGGGCCGAACACTGAAGCTTTCTTT
TRBJ2-1 | NA | TRBV4-1 | TRBD1 | CASSQGQGAHEQFF | TGCGCCAGCAGCCAGGGACAGGGGGCTCATGAGCAGTTCTTC
TRBJ1-2 | NA | TRBV5-6 | NA | CASSIREGGYTF | TGTGCCAGTAGCATCAGGGAAGGGGGCTACACCTTC
TRBJ2-5 | NA | TRBV5-1 | NA | CASSPGRDFLKQETQYF | TGCGCCAGCAGCCCCGGACGAGACTTCCTTAAACAAGAGACCCAGTACTTC
TRBJ1-6 | NA | TRBV27 | NA | CASSLNSPPLHF | TGTGCCAGCAGTTTAAACAGCCCACCCCTCCACTTT
TRBJ1-1 | NA | TRBV10-3 | NA | CAISDPGNMNTEAFF | TGTGCCATCAGTGACCCAGGGAACATGAACACTGAAGCTTTCTTT
TRBJ2-3 | NA | TRBV27 | NA | CASSTRGYSDTQYF | TGTGCCAGCAGTACTAGGGGATACTCAGATACGCAGTATTTT
TRBJ2-2 | few | TRBV2 | NA | CASSEVSDIYTGELFF | TGTGCCAGCAGTGAAGTATCGGACATATACACCGGGGAGCTGTTTTTT
TRBJ1-1 | NA | TRBV7-9 | NA | CASSLNGPRRNTEAFF | TGTGCCAGCAGCTTGAACGGTCCGAGGCGGAACACTGAAGCTTTCTTT
TRBJ2-1 | once | TRBV7-6 | TRBD1 | CASSKFSSGTGQGEQFF | TGTGCCAGCAGCAAATTTTCTTCCGGGACAGGACAGGGTGAGCAGTTCTTC
TRBJ2-7 | NA | TRBV5-6 | TRBD1 | CASSSWTGPYEQYF | TGTGCCAGCAGCTCGTGGACAGGGCCCTACGAGCAGTACTTC
TRBJ2-5 | NA | TRBV5-1 | NA | CASHTVGETQYF | TGCGCCAGCCACACGGTCGGAGAGACCCAGTACTTC
TRBJ1-1 | NA | TRBV28 | NA | CASIEFGTEAFF | TGTGCCAGCATCGAATTTGGCACTGAAGCTTTCTTT
TRBJ1-4 | NA | TRBV2 | NA | CASKLSWANEKLFF | TGTGCCAGCAAGCTGAGTTGGGCTAATGAAAAACTGTTTTTT
TRBJ1-1 | NA | TRBV12-3/TRBV12-4 | NA | CASSTTGYTEAFF | TGTGCCAGCAGTACCACGGGTTACACTGAAGCTTTCTTT
TRBJ1-3 | once | TRBV12-3/TRBV12-4 | NA | CASSPLGNTIYF | TGTGCCAGTTCTCCACTTGGAAACACCATATATTTT
TRBJ2-1 | NA | TRBV6-1 | TRBD2 | CASSEVGGSSYNEQFF | TGTGCCAGCAGTGAAGTTGGCGGGAGCTCCTACAATGAGCAGTTCTTC
TRBJ2-3 | NA | TRBV7-3 | NA | CASSLLRGSDTQYF | TGTGCCAGCAGCTTACTTCGGGGCTCAGATACGCAGTATTTT
TRBJ2-5 | few | TRBV29-1 | TRBD1 | CSGGQAARETQYF | TGCAGCGGGGGACAGGCAGCGAGGGAGACCCAGTACTTC
TRBJ2-2 | NA | TRBV5-8 | NA | CASSQDISGELFF | TGTGCCAGCAGCCAGGACATTTCCGGGGAGCTGTTTTTT
TRBJ2-2 | NA | TRBV27 | NA | CASSLVFGASTGELFF | TGTGCCAGCAGCCTAGTTTTCGGGGCCAGCACCGGGGAGCTGTTTTTT
TRBJ1-5 | NA | TRBV4-1 | NA | CASSQDKGFQPQHF | TGCGCCAGCAGCCAAGATAAGGGGTTCCAGCCCCAGCATTTT
TRBJ1-2 | NA | TRBV30 | NA | CAWSLGAVVGYTF | TGTGCCTGGAGTCTAGGGGCCGTCGTGGGCTACACCTTC
TRBJ2-7 | NA | TRBV27 | TRBD1 | CASRRDRGIWYF | TGTGCCAGCAGGCGGGACAGGGGCATCTGGTACTTC
TRBJ1-4 | NA | TRBV6-2/TRBV6-3 | NA | CASSSWLGGEKLFF | TGTGCCAGCAGTTCCTGGCTAGGTGGTGAAAAACTGTTTTTT
TRBJ2-5 | NA | TRBV5-6 | TRBD2 | CASSLVGLVGETQYF | TGTGCCAGCAGCTTGGTGGGACTAGTGGGGGAGACCCAGTACTTC
TRBJ1-2 | NA | TRBV6-5 | NA | CASGTSYGYTF | TGTGCCTCCGGGACCTCCTATGGCTACACCTTC
TRBJ2-1 | NA | TRBV9 | TRBD1 | CASSALGQDNEQFF | TGTGCCAGCAGCGCCCTAGGACAGGATAATGAGCAGTTCTTC
TRBJ2-3 | NA | TRBV6-2/TRBV6-3 | TRBD2 | CASSLGLAGPDTQYF | TGTGCCAGCAGCTTGGGACTAGCGGGGCCAGATACGCAGTATTTT
TRBJ1-2 | NA | TRBV24-1 | TRBD1 | CATSRQGANYGYTF | TGTGCCACCAGCCGACAGGGGGCTAACTATGGCTACACCTTC
TRBJ1-2 | NA | TRBV3-1/TRBV3-2 | NA | CASRGKGANYGYTF | TGTGCCAGCAGGGGGAAGGGGGCTAACTATGGCTACACCTTC
TRBJ2-3 | NA | TRBV5-1 | TRBD2 | CASSSGLAGGLSTDTQYF | TGCGCCAGCAGCTCGGGACTAGCGGGGGGCCTTAGCACAGATACGCAGTATTTT
TRBJ1-1 | NA | TRBV14 | NA | CASSQQSTGWFTEAFF | TGTGCCAGCAGCCAGCAATCCACAGGGTGGTTCACTGAAGCTTTCTTT